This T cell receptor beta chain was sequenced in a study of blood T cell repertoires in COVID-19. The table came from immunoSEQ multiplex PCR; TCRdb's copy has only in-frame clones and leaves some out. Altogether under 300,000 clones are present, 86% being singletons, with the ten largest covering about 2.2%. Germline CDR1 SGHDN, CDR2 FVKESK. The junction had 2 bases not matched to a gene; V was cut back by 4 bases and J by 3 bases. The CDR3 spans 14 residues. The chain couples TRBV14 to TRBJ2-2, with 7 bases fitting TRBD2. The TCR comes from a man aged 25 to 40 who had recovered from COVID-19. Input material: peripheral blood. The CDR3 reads CASSPGLDTGELFF. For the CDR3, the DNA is TGTGCCAGCAGCCCCGGACTAGACACCGGGGAGCTGTTTTTT. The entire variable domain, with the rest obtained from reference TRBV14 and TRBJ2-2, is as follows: EAGVTQFPSHSVIEKGQTVTLRCDPISGHDNLYWYRRVMGKEIKFLLHFVKESKQDESGMPNNRFLAERTGGTYSTLKVQPAELEDSGVYFCASSPGLDTGELFFGEGSRLTVL.